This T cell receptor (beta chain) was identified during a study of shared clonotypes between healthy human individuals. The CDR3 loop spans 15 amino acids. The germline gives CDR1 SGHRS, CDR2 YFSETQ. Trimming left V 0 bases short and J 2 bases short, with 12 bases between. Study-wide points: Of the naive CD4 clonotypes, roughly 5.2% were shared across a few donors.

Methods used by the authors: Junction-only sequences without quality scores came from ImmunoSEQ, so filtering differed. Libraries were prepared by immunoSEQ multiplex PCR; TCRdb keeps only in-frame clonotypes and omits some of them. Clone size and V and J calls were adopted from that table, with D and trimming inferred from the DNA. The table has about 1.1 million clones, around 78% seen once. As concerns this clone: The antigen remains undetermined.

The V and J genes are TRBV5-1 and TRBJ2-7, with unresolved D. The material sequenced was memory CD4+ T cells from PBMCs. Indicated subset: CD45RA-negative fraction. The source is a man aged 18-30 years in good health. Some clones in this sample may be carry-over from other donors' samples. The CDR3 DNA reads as TGCGCCAGCAGCTTGGAATTCGGCGTAACCTACGAGCAGTACTTC. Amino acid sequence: CASSLEFGVTYEQYF.